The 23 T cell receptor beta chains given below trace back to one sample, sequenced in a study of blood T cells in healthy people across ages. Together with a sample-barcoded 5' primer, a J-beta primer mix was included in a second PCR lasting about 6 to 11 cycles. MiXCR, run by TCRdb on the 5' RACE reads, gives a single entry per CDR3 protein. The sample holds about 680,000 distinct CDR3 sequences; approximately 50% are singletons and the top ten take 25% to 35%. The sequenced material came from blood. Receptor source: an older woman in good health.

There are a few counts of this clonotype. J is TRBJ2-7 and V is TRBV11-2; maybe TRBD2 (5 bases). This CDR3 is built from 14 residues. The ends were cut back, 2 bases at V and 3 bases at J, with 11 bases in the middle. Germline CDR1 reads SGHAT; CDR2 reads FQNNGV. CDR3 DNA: TGTGCCAGCAGCTTACGCGGAGGTCTCTACGAGCAGTACTTC. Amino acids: CASSLRGGLYEQYF.

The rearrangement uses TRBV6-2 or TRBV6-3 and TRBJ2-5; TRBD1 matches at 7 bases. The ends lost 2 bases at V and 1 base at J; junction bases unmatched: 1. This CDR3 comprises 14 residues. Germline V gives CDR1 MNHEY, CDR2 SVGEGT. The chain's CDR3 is CASSYRQGQETQYF. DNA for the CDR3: TGTGCCAGCAGTTACCGACAGGGCCAAGAGACCCAGTACTTC.

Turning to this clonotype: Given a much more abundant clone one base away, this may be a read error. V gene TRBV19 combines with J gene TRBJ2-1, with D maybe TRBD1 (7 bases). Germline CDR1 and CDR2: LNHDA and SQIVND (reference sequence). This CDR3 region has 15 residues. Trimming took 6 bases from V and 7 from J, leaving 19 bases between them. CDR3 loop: CASRGAKQGRNEQFF. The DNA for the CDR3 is TGTGCCAGTAGGGGGGCCAAACAGGGGAGGAATGAGCAGTTCTTC.

CDR3 region: CASSSGDRASNQPQHF. CDR3 bases: TGCGCCAGCAGCTCCGGGGACAGGGCGAGCAATCAGCCCCAGCATTTT. The V call is TRBV5-1, the J call TRBJ1-5, with TRBD1 identical over 9 bases. After removal of 3 bases from V and 1 base from J, the junction contained 5 bases not matched to a gene. This CDR3 contains 16 residues. The V gene's germline CDR1 is SGHRS and CDR2 YFSETQ.

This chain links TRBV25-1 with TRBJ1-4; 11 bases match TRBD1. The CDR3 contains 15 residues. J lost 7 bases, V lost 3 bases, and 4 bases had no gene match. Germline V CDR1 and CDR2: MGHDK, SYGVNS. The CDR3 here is CASSEGTGGREKLFF. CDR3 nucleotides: TGTGCCAGCAGTGAGGGGACAGGGGGTCGTGAAAAACTGTTTTTT.

CDR3 sequence reads: CASSTTVGGPDTQYF. The CDR3 nucleotides read TGTGCCAGCAGCACGACAGTCGGAGGGCCAGATACGCAGTATTTT. This chain connects TRBV11-2 to TRBJ2-3; possible D gene TRBD2, 6 bases. CDR1 and CDR2 from the germline V gene are SGHAT and FQNNGV. Trimming cost V 5 bases and J 4 bases, with 16 bases left between them. The CDR3 contains 15 residues.

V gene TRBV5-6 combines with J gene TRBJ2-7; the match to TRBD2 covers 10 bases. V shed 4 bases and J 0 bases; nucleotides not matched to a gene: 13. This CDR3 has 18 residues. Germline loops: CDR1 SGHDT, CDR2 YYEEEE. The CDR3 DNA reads TGTGCCAGCAGCCCCCTTGGGTGGGCTAGCGGGAGCTCCTACGAGCAGTACTTC. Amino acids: CASSPLGWASGSSYEQYF. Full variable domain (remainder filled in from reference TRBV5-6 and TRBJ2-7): DAGVTQSPTHLIKTRGQQVTLRCSPKSGHDTVSWYQQALGQGPQFIFQYYEEEERQRGNFPDRFSGHQFPNYSSELNVNALLLGDSALYLCASSPLGWASGSSYEQYFGPGTRLTVT.

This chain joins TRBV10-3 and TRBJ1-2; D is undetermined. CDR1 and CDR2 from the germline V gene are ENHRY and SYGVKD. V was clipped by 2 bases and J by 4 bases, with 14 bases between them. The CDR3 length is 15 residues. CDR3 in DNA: TGTGCCATCAGTGAGCAAGCAGCATCATTCTATGGCTACACCTTC. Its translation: CAISEQAASFYGYTF.

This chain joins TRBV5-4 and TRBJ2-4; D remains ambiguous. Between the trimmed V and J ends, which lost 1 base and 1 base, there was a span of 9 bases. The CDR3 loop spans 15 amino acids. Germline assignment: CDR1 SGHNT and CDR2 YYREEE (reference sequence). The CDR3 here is CASSLLDRAKNIQYF. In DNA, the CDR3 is TGTGCCAGCAGCTTGCTGGACCGGGCCAAAAACATTCAGTACTTC.

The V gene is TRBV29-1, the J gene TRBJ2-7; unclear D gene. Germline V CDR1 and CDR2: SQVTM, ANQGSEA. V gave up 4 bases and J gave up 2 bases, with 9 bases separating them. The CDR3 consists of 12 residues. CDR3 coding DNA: TGCAGCGTTGTGCTTCCGACCTACGAGCAGTACTTC. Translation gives CSVVLPTYEQYF.

The CDR3 here is CSARDPGTFGLYGYTF. The DNA for the CDR3 is TGCAGTGCTAGGGACCCGGGGACATTCGGCCTCTATGGCTACACCTTC. The V and J genes are TRBV20-1 and TRBJ1-2, with D maybe TRBD1 (6 bases). From germline, CDR1 is DFQATT and CDR2 SNEGSKA (reference sequence). The CDR3 sequence is 16 residues long. V lost 3 bases and J 4 bases, leaving 21 bases between the germline ends.

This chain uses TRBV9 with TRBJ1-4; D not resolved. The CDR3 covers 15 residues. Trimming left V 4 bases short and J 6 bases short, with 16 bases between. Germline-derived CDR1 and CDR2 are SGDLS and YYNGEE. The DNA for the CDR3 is TGTGCCAGCAGCCCTCGGGAGAGGATTTATGAAAAACTGTTTTTT. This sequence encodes CASSPRERIYEKLFF.

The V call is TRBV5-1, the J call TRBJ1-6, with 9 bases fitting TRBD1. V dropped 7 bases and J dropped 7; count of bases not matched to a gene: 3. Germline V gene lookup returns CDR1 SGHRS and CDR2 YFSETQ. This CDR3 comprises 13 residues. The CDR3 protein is CASGGTGNSPLHF. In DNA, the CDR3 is TGCGCCAGCGGAGGGACAGGGAATTCACCCCTCCACTTT.

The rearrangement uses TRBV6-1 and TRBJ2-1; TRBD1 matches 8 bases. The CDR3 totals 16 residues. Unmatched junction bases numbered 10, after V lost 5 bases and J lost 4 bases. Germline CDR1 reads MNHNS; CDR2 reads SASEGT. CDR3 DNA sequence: TGTGCCAGCAGTTTCCGTGGACAGGGAAGGTACAATGAGCAGTTCTTC. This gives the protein CASSFRGQGRYNEQFF.

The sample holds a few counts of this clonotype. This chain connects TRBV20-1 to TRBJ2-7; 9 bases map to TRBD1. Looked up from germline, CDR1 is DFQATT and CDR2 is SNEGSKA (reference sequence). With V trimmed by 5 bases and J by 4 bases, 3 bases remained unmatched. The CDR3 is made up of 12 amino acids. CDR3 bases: TGCAGTGCTTCGACAGGGGGTTACGAGCAGTACTTC. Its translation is CSASTGGYEQYF.

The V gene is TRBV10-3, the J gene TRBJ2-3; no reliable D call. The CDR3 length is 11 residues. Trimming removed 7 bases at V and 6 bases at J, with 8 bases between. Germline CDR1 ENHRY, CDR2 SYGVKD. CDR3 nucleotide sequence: TGTGCCATCAAGTTAGGGGATACGCAGTATTTT. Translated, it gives CAIKLGDTQYF.

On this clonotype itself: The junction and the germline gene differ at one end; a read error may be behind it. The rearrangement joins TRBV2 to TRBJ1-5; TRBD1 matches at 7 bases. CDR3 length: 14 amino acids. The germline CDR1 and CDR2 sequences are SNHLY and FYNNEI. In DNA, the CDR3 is TGTGCCAGCAGCAGGGACAGCCGAAATCGGCCCCAGCATTTT. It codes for CASSRDSRNRPQHF.

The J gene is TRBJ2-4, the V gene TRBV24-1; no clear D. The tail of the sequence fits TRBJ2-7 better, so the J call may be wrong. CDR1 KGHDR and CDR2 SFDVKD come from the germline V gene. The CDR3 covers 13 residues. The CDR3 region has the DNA TGTGCCACCAGTGGGACGACGGGCTACGAGCAGTACTTC. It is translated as CATSGTTGYEQYF.

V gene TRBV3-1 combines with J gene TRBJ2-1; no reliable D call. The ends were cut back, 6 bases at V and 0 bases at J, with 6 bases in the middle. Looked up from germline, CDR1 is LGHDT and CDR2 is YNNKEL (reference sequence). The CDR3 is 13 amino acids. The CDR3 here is CASRSTSYNEQFF. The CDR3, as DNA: TGTGCCAGCAGATCGACCTCCTACAATGAGCAGTTCTTC.

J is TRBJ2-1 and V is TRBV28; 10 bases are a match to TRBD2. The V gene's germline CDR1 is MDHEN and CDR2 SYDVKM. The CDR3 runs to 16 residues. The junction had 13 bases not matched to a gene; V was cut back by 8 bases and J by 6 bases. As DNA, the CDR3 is TGTGCCAGCGAAAGGGGGCTAGCGGGAGCCCTCAATGAGCAGTTCTTC. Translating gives CASERGLAGALNEQFF.

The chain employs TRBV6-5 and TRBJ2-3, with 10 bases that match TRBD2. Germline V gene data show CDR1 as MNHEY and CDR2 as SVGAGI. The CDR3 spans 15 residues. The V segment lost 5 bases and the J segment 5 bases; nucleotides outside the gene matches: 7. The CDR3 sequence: CASSDRTSGKDTQYF. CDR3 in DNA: TGTGCCAGCAGTGACAGGACTAGCGGAAAAGATACGCAGTATTTT.

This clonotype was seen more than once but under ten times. The CDR3 spells CASSYSAGTGKDYGYTF. The CDR3 coding sequence is TGTGCCAGCAGTTACTCTGCCGGGACAGGGAAGGATTATGGCTACACCTTC. The chain has TRBV6-6 and TRBJ1-2; 9 nucleotides match TRBD1. There are 17 residues in the CDR3. The V and J ends lost 0 bases and 5 bases, in that order; junction bases with no gene match: 10. Germline assignment: CDR1 MNHNY and CDR2 SVGAGI (reference sequence).

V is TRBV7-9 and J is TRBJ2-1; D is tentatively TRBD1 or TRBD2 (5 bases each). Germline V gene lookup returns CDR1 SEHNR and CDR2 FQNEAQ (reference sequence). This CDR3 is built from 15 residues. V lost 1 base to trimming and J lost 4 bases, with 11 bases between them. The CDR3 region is CASSLVLGTYNEQFF. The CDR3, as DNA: TGTGCCAGCAGCTTAGTGCTCGGGACGTACAATGAGCAGTTCTTC.